This T cell receptor (beta chain) was recorded in a study of Ad26.COV2.S vaccination and SARS-CoV-2 variants. The data were produced by immunoSEQ multiplex PCR, yet TCRdb's version contains in-frame clones alone and is incomplete. The table has about 87,000 clones, approximately 86% seen once. The J segment lost 3 bases and the V segment lost 6 bases, leaving 7 bases of the junction unmatched. The CDR3 totals 15 residues. Germline V gives CDR1 SGHVS, CDR2 FNYEAQ. The source was peripheral blood, collected after recovery from COVID-19. This TCR was sampled from a human donor who had recovered from COVID-19. This chain uses TRBV7-6 with TRBJ2-2; 7 bases fit TRBD1. CDR3 coding DNA: TGTGCCAGCAGACTGACAGGGTCTTACACCGGGGAGCTGTTTTTT. It yields the protein CASRLTGSYTGELFF. Full variable domain (missing parts from reference TRBV7-6 and TRBJ2-2): GAGVSQSPRYKVTKRGQDVALRCDPISGHVSLYWYRQALGQGPEFLTYFNYEAQQDKSGLPNDRFSAERPEGSISTLTIQRTEQRDSAMYRCASRLTGSYTGELFFGEGSRLTVL.